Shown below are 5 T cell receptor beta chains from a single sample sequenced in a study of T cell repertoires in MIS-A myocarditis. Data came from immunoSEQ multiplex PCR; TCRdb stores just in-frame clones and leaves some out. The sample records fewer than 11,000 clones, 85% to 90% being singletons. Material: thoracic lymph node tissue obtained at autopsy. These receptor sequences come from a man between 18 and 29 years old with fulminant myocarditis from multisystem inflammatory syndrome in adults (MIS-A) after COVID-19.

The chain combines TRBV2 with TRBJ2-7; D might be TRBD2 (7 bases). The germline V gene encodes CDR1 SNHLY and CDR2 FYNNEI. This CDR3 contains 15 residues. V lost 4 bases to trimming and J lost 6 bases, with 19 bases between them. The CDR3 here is CASSVLAEGGREQYF. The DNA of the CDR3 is TGTGCCAGCAGTGTGCTCGCGGAGGGGGGGCGCGAGCAGTACTTC.

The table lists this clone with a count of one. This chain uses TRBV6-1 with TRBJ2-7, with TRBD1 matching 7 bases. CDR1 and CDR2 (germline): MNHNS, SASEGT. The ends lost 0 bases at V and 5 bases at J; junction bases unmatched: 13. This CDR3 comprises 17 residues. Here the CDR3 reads CASSEALGQVALDEQYF. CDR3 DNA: TGTGCCAGCAGTGAAGCGCTCGGACAGGTCGCCTTGGACGAGCAGTACTTC.

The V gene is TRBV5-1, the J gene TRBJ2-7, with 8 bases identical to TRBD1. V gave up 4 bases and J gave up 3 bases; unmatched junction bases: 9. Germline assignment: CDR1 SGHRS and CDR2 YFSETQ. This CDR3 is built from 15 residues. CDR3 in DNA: TGCGCCAGCAGCGAAGCGGACAGGGAGATCTACGAGCAGTACTTC. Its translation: CASSEADREIYEQYF.

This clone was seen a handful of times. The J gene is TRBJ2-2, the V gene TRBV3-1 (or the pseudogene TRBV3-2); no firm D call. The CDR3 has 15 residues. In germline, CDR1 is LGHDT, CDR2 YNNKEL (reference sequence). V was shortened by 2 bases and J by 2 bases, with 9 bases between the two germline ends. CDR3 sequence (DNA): TGTGCCAGCAGCCAAACTTCTAGAAACACCGGGGAGCTGTTTTTT. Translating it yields CASSQTSRNTGELFF.

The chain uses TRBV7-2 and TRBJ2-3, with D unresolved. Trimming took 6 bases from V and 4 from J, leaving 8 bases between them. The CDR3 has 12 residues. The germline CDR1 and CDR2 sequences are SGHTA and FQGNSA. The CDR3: CASSLTSDTQYF. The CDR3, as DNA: TGTGCCAGCAGTCTAACTTCAGATACGCAGTATTTT.